The 21 T cell receptor beta chains below were found in one sample sequenced in a study of neoadjuvant anti-PD-1 for oral cavity cancer. The time point was: after neoadjuvant nivolumab, at surgical resection. Assay used: immunoSEQ multiplex PCR; TCRdb lists only in-frame clones, some missing. The sample shows approximately 8,000 clones, approximately 65% of them seen only once. The sample here was PBMCs, taken after nivolumab (anti-PD-1) treatment. These TCRs come from a person between 40 and 80 years old with oral cavity squamous cell carcinoma.

This chain uses TRBV7-2 with TRBJ2-7; D is ambiguous. CDR3 length equals 14 residues. The V end lost 0 bases, the J end lost 6 bases, and 12 bases lay between the germline ends. CDR1 is SGHTA, CDR2 FQGNSA, per germline. The CDR3 region has the DNA TGTGCCAGCAGCTTAGCTGGTAGGGCGAGCGAGCAGTACTTC. Translating it yields CASSLAGRASEQYF. The entire variable domain, with the rest obtained from reference TRBV7-2 and TRBJ2-7, is as follows: GAGVSQSPSNKVTEKGKDVELRCDPISGHTALYWYRQSLGQGLEFLIYFQGNSAPDKSGLPSDRFSAERTGGSVSTLTIQRTQQEDSAVYLCASSLAGRASEQYFGPGTRLTVT.

The J gene is TRBJ1-2, the V gene TRBV29-1, with D perhaps matching TRBD1 (6 bases). V was pared by 1 base and J by 7 bases, with 16 bases between. The germline V gene has CDR1 SQVTM and CDR2 ANQGSEA. The CDR3 loop spans 14 amino acids. CDR3 bases: TGCAGCGTTGAAGTCTCACAGGGATCGGGTGGCTACACCTTC. Translating it yields CSVEVSQGSGGYTF.

The rearrangement uses TRBV5-4 and TRBJ1-3; unclear D gene. This CDR3 spans 16 amino acids. From germline, CDR1 is SGHNT and CDR2 YYREEE (reference sequence). V dropped 3 bases and J dropped 3 bases, with 16 bases sitting between them. The DNA for the CDR3 is TGTGCCAGCAGCTCCGGCGGGAGTTTGGATGGAAACACCATATATTTT. This sequence encodes CASSSGGSLDGNTIYF.

This clone was picked up a small number of times. The rearrangement uses TRBV2 and TRBJ1-1, with D uncertain. The germline V and J ends were trimmed by 4 bases and 0 bases, with 12 bases remaining between them. Germline CDR1 SNHLY, CDR2 FYNNEI. This CDR3 is 15 amino acids long. The CDR3 loop reads CASSARAGLNTEAFF. CDR3 nucleotides: TGTGCCAGCAGTGCTCGTGCAGGATTGAACACTGAAGCTTTCTTT. Full variable domain (remainder filled in from reference TRBV2 and TRBJ1-1): EPEVTQTPSHQVTQMGQEVILRCVPISNHLYFYWYRQILGQKVEFLVSFYNNEISEKSEIFDDQFSVERPDGSNFTLKIRSTKLEDSAMYFCASSARAGLNTEAFFGQGTRLTVV.

The chain recombines TRBV27 with TRBJ2-7; either TRBD1 or TRBD2 may supply D (6 bases each). The CDR3 is made up of 12 amino acids. V was pared by 2 bases and J by 7 bases, with 9 bases between. Germline lookup yields CDR1 MNHEY and CDR2 SMNVEV (reference sequence). CDR3 in DNA: TGTGCCAGCAGTTTAAGGAGGGGGGAGCAGTACTTC. Translated, it gives CASSLRRGEQYF.

This clone was detected only once. Written as DNA, the CDR3 is TGTGCCAGCAGCGTAGGGGCTAGCGGGGGTAACTCCTACGAGCAGTACTTC. It translates to CASSVGASGGNSYEQYF. This chain joins TRBV9 and TRBJ2-7, with 10 bases aligning to TRBD2. This CDR3 is built from 17 residues. V shed 0 bases and J 0 bases; nucleotides not matched to a gene: 6. From germline, CDR1 is SGDLS and CDR2 YYNGEE.

The V and J genes are TRBV4-1 and TRBJ1-3, with TRBD1 matching over 10 bases. The CDR3 covers 15 residues. J lost 2 bases, V lost 8 bases, and 6 bases had no gene match. CDR1 and CDR2 from the germline V gene are MGHRA and YSYEKL. CDR3 in DNA: TGCGCCAGCGGCAAGGACAGGGGGACTGGAAACACCATATATTTT. It specifies CASGKDRGTGNTIYF.

V and J are TRBV19 and TRBJ1-1, with D tentatively TRBD1 (6 bases). V gave up 5 bases and J gave up 4 bases, with 20 bases separating them. CDR1 and CDR2 from the germline V gene are LNHDA and SQIVND (reference sequence). The length of the CDR3 is 16 residues. The CDR3 DNA reads as TGTGCCAGTAGTTCAGACAGGCTTCCTCAGAGCACTGAAGCTTTCTTT. As protein: CASSSDRLPQSTEAFF.

V usage is TRBV4-3 and J usage is TRBJ2-1, with D possibly matching TRBD1 (5 bases). From germline, CDR1 is LGHNA and CDR2 YSLEER. Trimming pared 0 bases from V and 0 bases from J, leaving 9 bases between. This CDR3 spans 16 amino acids. The CDR3 nucleotides are TGCGCCAGCAGCCAAGATTGGCAGGGCTCCTACAATGAGCAGTTCTTC. It is translated as CASSQDWQGSYNEQFF.

The genes are TRBV5-1 and TRBJ1-1; no definite D call. V lost 8 bases and J 2 bases, leaving 13 bases between the germline ends. Germline CDR1 reads SGHRS; CDR2 reads YFSETQ. CDR3 size: 13 residues. The CDR3 reads CASHVRPNTEAFF. As DNA, the CDR3 is TGCGCCAGTCATGTTCGACCCAACACTGAAGCTTTCTTT.

The chain employs TRBV2 and TRBJ1-6; D gene ambiguous. Germline V lookup: CDR1 SNHLY, CDR2 FYNNEI. The CDR3 is 14 residues long. V gave up 1 base and J gave up 2 bases, with 3 bases separating them. The CDR3 is CASSEGAYNSPLHF. CDR3 in DNA: TGTGCCAGCAGTGAAGGGGCCTATAATTCACCCCTCCACTTT.

The CDR3 nucleotides read TGTGCCAGCAGTTTATCGGGACAGGGGGCAGAAATTGGTGAGCAGTTCTTC. This codes for CASSLSGQGAEIGEQFF. This sequence joins TRBV27 and TRBJ2-1; 12 positions agree with TRBD1. In germline, CDR1 is MNHEY, CDR2 SMNVEV (reference sequence). This CDR3 has 17 amino acids. J was trimmed by 9 bases and V by 0 bases; bases with no gene match: 9.

This chain connects TRBV7-3 to TRBJ2-3; D call uncertain. Germline CDR1 SGHTA, CDR2 FQGTGA. Trimming took 5 bases from V and 5 from J, leaving 11 bases between them. This CDR3 is 13 amino acids long. The CDR3 DNA reads as TGTGCCAGCAGCCTCGCTTCCGGAGATACGCAGTATTTT. Translation: CASSLASGDTQYF.

The genes are TRBV4-2 and TRBJ1-2, with TRBD1 matching over 7 bases. J gave up 5 bases and V 4 bases, and 7 bases lay outside the gene matches. Per the germline V gene, CDR1 is LGHNA and CDR2 is YNFKEQ. There are 14 residues in the CDR3. CDR3 in amino acids: CASSLPGQLYGYTF. In DNA, the CDR3 is TGTGCCAGCAGCCTTCCGGGACAGCTATATGGCTACACCTTC.

A single count supports this clone. The V call is TRBV2, the J call TRBJ1-3; maybe TRBD1 (6 bases). CDR1 and CDR2 from the germline V gene are SNHLY and FYNNEI. Trimming removed 7 bases at V and 0 bases at J, with 13 bases between. The length of the CDR3 is 15 residues. In DNA, the CDR3 is TGTGCCAGCACCCCGACAGGTCCCTCTGGAAACACCATATATTTT. This codes for CASTPTGPSGNTIYF.

The chain couples TRBV6-5 to TRBJ2-1, with a possible D match to TRBD2 (6 bases). CDR3 length: 14 residues. The V gene lost 4 bases and the J gene lost 12 bases, with 19 bases spanning the gap. CDR1 is MNHEY and CDR2 is SVGAGI in the germline V gene. The CDR3 bases are TGTGCCAGCAGTTTATGGGGGGACCAATCCCGGCAGTTCTTC. This translates into CASSLWGDQSRQFF.

This clone was detected a few times. J is TRBJ1-5 and V is TRBV4-1; 9 bases line up with TRBD1. CDR1 is MGHRA and CDR2 is YSYEKL in the germline V gene. The J segment lost 5 bases and the V segment lost 3 bases, leaving 2 bases of the junction unmatched. This CDR3 is built from 14 residues. DNA of the CDR3: TGCGCCAGCAGCCATCGGACAGGGGATCAGCCCCAGCATTTT. This translates into CASSHRTGDQPQHF.

CDR3 region: CASSFRTGATDTQYF. Here the CDR3 DNA reads TGTGCCAGCAGCTTCAGGACAGGGGCCACAGATACGCAGTATTTT. The chain uses TRBV5-5 and TRBJ2-3; 9 bases map to TRBD1. Germline values: CDR1 SGHKS, CDR2 YYEKEE (reference sequence). This CDR3 region has 15 residues. V dropped 2 bases and J dropped 2; count of bases not matched to a gene: 3.

The chain combines TRBV18 with TRBJ1-5; 9 nucleotides align to TRBD1. The CDR3 runs to 15 residues. V was pared by 5 bases and J by 1 base, with 3 bases of the junction left unmatched. CDR1 is KGHSH, CDR2 LQKENI, per germline. The CDR3 reads CASSSGQGSNQPQHF. The CDR3 DNA is TGTGCCAGCTCATCGGGACAGGGAAGCAATCAGCCCCAGCATTTT.

The gene calls are TRBV19 and TRBJ2-7; 12 positions agree with TRBD1. The junction had 5 bases not matched to a gene; V was cut back by 5 bases and J by 3 bases. The CDR3 totals 15 residues. Germline-derived CDR1 and CDR2 are LNHDA and SQIVND (reference sequence). DNA of the CDR3: TGTGCCAGTAGTTCCGGGACAGGGGGCCGCTACGAGCAGTACTTC. Translated, it gives CASSSGTGGRYEQYF.

The CDR3 here is CASRMGSTGELFF. The CDR3 nucleotides read TGTGCCAGCAGGATGGGGTCCACCGGGGAGCTGTTTTTT. J is TRBJ2-2 and V is TRBV6-5; D unclear. CDR1 is MNHEY and CDR2 is SVGAGI in the germline V gene. V dropped 6 bases and J dropped 4 bases, with 9 bases sitting between them. The CDR3 covers 13 residues.